The present TCR beta chain was sequenced within a study of siplizumab effects on memory and regulatory T cells. Generated by immunoSEQ multiplex PCR, the TCRdb table keeps only in-frame clones and is missing some. The sample holds roughly 100,000 clones; roughly 92% are singletons and the top ten take approximately 1.2%. This CDR3 comprises 13 residues. In germline, CDR1 is LNHDA, CDR2 SQIVND (reference sequence). V shed 7 bases and J 1 base; nucleotides not matched to a gene: 2. Study-wide points: Naive T cells, seemingly more diverse than memory cells, seemed major alloresponse contributors. Tregs that proliferated in siplizumab cultures did not have their suppressive function confirmed.

About this clone itself: Its target is not known.

The chain is built from TRBV19 and TRBJ2-7; 9 nucleotides agree with TRBD1. The sample comprised CD4+ T cells sorted from blood. The receptor was derived from a human donor in good health. The CDR3 spells CASKGTGSYEQYF. CDR3 in DNA: TGTGCCAGTAAGGGGACAGGGTCCTACGAGCAGTACTTC. The full variable domain, its missing parts supplied by reference TRBV19 and TRBJ2-7, is DGGITQSPKYLFRKEGQNVTLSCEQNLNHDAMYWYRQDPGQGLRLIYYSQIVNDFQKGDIAEGYSVSREKKESFPLTVTSAQKNPTAFYLCASKGTGSYEQYFGPGTRLTVT.